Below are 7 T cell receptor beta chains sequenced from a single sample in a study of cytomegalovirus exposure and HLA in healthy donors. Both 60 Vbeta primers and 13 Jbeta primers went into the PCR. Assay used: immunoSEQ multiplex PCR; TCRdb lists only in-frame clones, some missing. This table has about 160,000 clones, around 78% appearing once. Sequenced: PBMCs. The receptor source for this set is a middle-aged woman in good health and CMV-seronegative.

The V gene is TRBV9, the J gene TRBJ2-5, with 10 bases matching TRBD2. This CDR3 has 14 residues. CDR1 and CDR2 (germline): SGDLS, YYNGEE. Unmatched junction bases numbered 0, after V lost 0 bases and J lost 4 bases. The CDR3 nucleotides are TGTGCCAGCAGCGTAGGACTAGCGGGAGAGACCCAGTACTTC. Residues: CASSVGLAGETQYF.

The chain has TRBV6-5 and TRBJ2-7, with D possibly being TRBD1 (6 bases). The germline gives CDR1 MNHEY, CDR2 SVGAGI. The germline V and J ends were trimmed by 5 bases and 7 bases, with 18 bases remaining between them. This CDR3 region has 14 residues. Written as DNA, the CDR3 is TGTGCCAGCAGTCCTTCGAAACAGGGCGGGGAGCAGTACTTC. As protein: CASSPSKQGGEQYF.

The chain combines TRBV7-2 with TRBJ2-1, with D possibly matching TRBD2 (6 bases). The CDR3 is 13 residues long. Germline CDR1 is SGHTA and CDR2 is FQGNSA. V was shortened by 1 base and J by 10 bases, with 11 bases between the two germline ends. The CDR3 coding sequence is TGTGCCAGCAGCTTAGGAGTAGCGGAGGAGCAGTTCTTC. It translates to CASSLGVAEEQFF.

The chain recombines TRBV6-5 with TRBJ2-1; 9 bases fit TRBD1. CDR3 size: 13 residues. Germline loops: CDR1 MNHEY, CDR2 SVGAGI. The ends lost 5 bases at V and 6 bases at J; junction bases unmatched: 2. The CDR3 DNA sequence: TGTGCCAGCAGTCGGGGACAGGGCAATGAGCAGTTCTTC. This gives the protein CASSRGQGNEQFF.

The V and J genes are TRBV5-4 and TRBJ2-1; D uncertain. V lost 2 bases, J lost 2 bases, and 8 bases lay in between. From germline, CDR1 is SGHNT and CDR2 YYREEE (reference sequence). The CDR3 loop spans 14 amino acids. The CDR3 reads CASSLAQPYNEQFF. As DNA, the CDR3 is TGTGCCAGCAGCTTAGCGCAACCCTACAATGAGCAGTTCTTC. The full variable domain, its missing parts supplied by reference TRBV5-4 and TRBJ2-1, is ETGVTQSPTHLIKTRGQQVTLRCSSQSGHNTVSWYQQALGQGPQFIFQYYREEENGRGNFPPRFSGLQFPNYSSELNVNALELDDSALYLCASSLAQPYNEQFFGPGTRLTVL.

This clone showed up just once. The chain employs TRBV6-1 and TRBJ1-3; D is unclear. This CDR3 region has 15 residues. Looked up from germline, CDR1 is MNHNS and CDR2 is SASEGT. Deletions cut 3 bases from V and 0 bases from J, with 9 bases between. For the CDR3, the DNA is TGTGCCAGCAGTGACACCCACAGCTCTGGAAACACCATATATTTT. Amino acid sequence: CASSDTHSSGNTIYF.

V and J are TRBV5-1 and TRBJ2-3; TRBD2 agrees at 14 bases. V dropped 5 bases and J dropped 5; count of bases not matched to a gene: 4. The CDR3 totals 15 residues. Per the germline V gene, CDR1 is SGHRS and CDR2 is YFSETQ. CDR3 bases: TGCGCCAGCAGGATAGGACTAGCGGGAGGAGATACGCAGTATTTT. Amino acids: CASRIGLAGGDTQYF.